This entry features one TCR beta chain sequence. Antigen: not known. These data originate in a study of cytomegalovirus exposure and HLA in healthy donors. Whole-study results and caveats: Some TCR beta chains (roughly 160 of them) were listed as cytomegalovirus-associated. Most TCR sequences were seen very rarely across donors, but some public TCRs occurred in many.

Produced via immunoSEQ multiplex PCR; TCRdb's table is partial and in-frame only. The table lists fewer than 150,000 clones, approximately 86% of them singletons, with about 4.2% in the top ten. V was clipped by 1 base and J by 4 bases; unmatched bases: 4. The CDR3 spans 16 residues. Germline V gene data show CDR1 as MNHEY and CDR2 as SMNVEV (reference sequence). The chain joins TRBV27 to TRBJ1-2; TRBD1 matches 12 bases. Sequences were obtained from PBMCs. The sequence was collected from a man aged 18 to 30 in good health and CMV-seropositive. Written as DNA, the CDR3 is TGTGCCAGCAGTTTATTTGGGACAGGGGGCGGCTATGGCTACACCTTC. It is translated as CASSLFGTGGGYGYTF.